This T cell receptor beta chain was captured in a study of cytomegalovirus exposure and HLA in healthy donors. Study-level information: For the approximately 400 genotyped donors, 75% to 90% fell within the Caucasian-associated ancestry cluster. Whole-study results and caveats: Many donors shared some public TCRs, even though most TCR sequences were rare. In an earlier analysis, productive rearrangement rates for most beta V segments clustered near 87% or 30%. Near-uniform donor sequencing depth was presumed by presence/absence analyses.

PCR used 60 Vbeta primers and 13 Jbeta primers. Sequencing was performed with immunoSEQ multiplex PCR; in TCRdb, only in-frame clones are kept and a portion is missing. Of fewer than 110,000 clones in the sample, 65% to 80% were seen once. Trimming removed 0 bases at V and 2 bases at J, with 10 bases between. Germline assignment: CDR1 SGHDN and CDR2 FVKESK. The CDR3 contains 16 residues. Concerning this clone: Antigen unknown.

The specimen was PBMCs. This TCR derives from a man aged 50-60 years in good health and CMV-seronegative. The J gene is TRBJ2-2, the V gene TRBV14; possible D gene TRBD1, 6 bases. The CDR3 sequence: CASSQDQGHNTGELFF. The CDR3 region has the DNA TGTGCCAGCAGCCAAGATCAGGGGCACAACACCGGGGAGCTGTTTTTT.